The rows below give T cell receptor beta chains drawn from one sample of a study of blood T cells in healthy people across ages. TCRdb itself ran the 5' RACE reads through MiXCR, one entry per CDR3 protein. Counted here are 1.5 million to 2 million distinct CDR3 sequences, roughly 28% occurring once; the ten biggest clones make up about 7.7%. The sample was blood. These receptors all stem from a woman aged 25 to 39 in good health. Each CDR3 is given with its conserved first and last residue. D genes are given only for firm matches. Clone size is shown for a subset of rows, as once, few, many or a class of expanded clone.

CDR3 protein: CASRRTSRGPQETQYF
CDR3 DNA: TGTGCCAGCAGGAGGACTAGTAGGGGCCCCCAAGAGACCCAGTACTTC
V gene: TRBV2
clone size: few
D gene: TRBD2
J gene: TRBJ2-5

CDR3 protein: CASSYSMLAAGVPNEQFF
CDR3 DNA: TGTGCCAGCAGTTACTCGATGTTAGCAGCGGGAGTACCCAATGAGCAGTTCTTC
V gene: TRBV6-2/TRBV6-3
clone size: .
D gene: TRBD2
J gene: TRBJ2-1

CDR3 protein: CSVEVAAARTYEQYF
CDR3 DNA: TGCAGCGTTGAAGTCGCAGCGGCAAGAACCTACGAGCAGTACTTC
V gene: TRBV29-1
clone size: .
D gene: .
J gene: TRBJ2-7

CDR3 protein: CASSSGTARANRAFF
CDR3 DNA: TGTGCCAGCAGCTCCGGGACAGCCAGGGCCAATCGAGCTTTCTTT
V gene: TRBV5-5
clone size: few
D gene: TRBD1
J gene: TRBJ1-1

CDR3 protein: CASSLATGGNTEAFF
CDR3 DNA: TGTGCCAGCAGTTTAGCGACAGGGGGAAACACTGAAGCTTTCTTT
V gene: TRBV12-3/TRBV12-4
clone size: .
D gene: TRBD1
J gene: TRBJ1-1

CDR3 protein: CASSLGSEEQFF
CDR3 DNA: TGTGCCAGCAGCTTAGGAAGTGAGGAGCAGTTCTTC
V gene: TRBV7-2
clone size: .
D gene: .
J gene: TRBJ2-1

CDR3 protein: CSARDFGPGEQYF
CDR3 DNA: TGCAGTGCTAGAGATTTTGGGCCAGGAGAGCAGTACTTC
V gene: TRBV20-1
clone size: .
D gene: .
J gene: TRBJ2-7

CDR3 protein: CASSPPWDRGGETQYF
CDR3 DNA: TGTGCCAGCAGCCCACCCTGGGACAGGGGAGGAGAGACCCAGTACTTC
V gene: TRBV12-3/TRBV12-4
clone size: few
D gene: TRBD1
J gene: TRBJ2-5

CDR3 protein: CASSEDRGALSNEKLFF
CDR3 DNA: TGTGCCAGCAGTGAGGACAGGGGGGCCTTATCTAATGAAAAACTGTTTTTT
V gene: TRBV2
clone size: .
D gene: TRBD1
J gene: TRBJ1-4

CDR3 protein: CASRGLAGGPGVEQFF
CDR3 DNA: TGTGCCAGCAGGGGACTAGCGGGAGGGCCTGGCGTTGAGCAGTTCTTC
V gene: TRBV12-3/TRBV12-4
clone size: .
D gene: TRBD2
J gene: TRBJ2-1

CDR3 protein: CSVVAGVNTGELFF
CDR3 DNA: TGCAGCGTTGTAGCGGGGGTAAACACCGGGGAGCTGTTTTTT
V gene: TRBV29-1
clone size: .
D gene: TRBD2
J gene: TRBJ2-2

CDR3 protein: CASGAGGDEQYF
CDR3 DNA: TGTGCCAGCGGGGCAGGGGGCGACGAGCAGTACTTC
V gene: TRBV7-9
clone size: many
D gene: TRBD1
J gene: TRBJ2-7

CDR3 protein: CASSPSLGTSNTGELFF
CDR3 DNA: TGTGCCAGCAGCCCTTCACTGGGAACCTCAAACACCGGGGAGCTGTTTTTT
V gene: TRBV11-1
clone size: .
D gene: .
J gene: TRBJ2-2

CDR3 protein: CASSQSKAAGYTF
CDR3 DNA: TGTGCCAGCAGCCAATCTAAAGCTGCTGGCTACACCTTC
V gene: TRBV3-1
clone size: many
D gene: .
J gene: TRBJ1-2

CDR3 protein: CATSRGGTSGAYEQYF
CDR3 DNA: TGTGCCACCAGCAGAGGTGGGACTAGCGGGGCCTACGAGCAGTACTTC
V gene: TRBV15
clone size: many
D gene: TRBD2
J gene: TRBJ2-7

CDR3 protein: CSARRGRGDTQYF
CDR3 DNA: TGCAGTGCTAGAAGAGGGAGAGGAGATACGCAGTATTTT
V gene: TRBV20-1
clone size: .
D gene: .
J gene: TRBJ2-3

CDR3 protein: CASSPSMNDRDYGYTF
CDR3 DNA: TGCGCCAGCAGCCCTTCAATGAACGACAGGGACTATGGCTACACCTTC
V gene: TRBV5-1
clone size: .
D gene: TRBD1
J gene: TRBJ1-2

CDR3 protein: CASSDPTENTEAFF
CDR3 DNA: TGTGCCAGCAGTGATCCGACAGAGAACACTGAAGCTTTCTTT
V gene: TRBV25-1
clone size: few
D gene: .
J gene: TRBJ1-1

CDR3 protein: CSVASGNGMDTQYF
CDR3 DNA: TGCAGCGTTGCCAGCGGGAACGGTATGGATACGCAGTATTTT
V gene: TRBV29-1
clone size: many
D gene: TRBD2
J gene: TRBJ2-3

CDR3 protein: CASRLPVSRSGNTIYF
CDR3 DNA: TGTGCCAGCAGACTCCCGGTTAGCCGCTCTGGAAACACCATATATTTT
V gene: TRBV11-2
clone size: .
D gene: .
J gene: TRBJ1-3

CDR3 protein: CASSLYPDGGYTF
CDR3 DNA: TGTGCCAGCAGCTTATATCCGGACGGAGGCTACACCTTC
V gene: TRBV7-3
clone size: .
D gene: .
J gene: TRBJ1-2

CDR3 protein: CASTFGGPDLEQYF
CDR3 DNA: TGCGCCAGCACCTTTGGGGGGCCCGATCTGGAGCAGTACTTC
V gene: TRBV5-1
clone size: many
D gene: .
J gene: TRBJ2-7

CDR3 protein: CSARIAGRGYNEQYF
CDR3 DNA: TGCAGTGCTAGAATAGCGGGAAGGGGCTACAATGAGCAGTACTTC
V gene: TRBV20-1
clone size: .
D gene: TRBD2
J gene: TRBJ2-7

CDR3 protein: CATQPPGAYNEQFF
CDR3 DNA: TGTGCCACCCAACCGCCAGGGGCCTACAATGAGCAGTTCTTC
V gene: TRBV24-1
clone size: few
D gene: .
J gene: TRBJ2-1

CDR3 protein: CASSQVVLNEKLFF
CDR3 DNA: TGTGCCAGCAGCCAAGTAGTCCTTAATGAAAAACTGTTTTTT
V gene: TRBV3-1
clone size: .
D gene: .
J gene: TRBJ1-4

CDR3 protein: CASSAGTSGNTYEQYF
CDR3 DNA: TGTGCCAGCAGCGCAGGGACTAGCGGGAACACCTACGAGCAGTACTTC
V gene: TRBV2
clone size: few
D gene: TRBD2
J gene: TRBJ2-7

CDR3 protein: CASSKQLMGVRGEQYF
CDR3 DNA: TGTGCCAGCAGCAAACAACTCATGGGGGTACGTGGTGAGCAGTACTTC
V gene: TRBV9
clone size: .
D gene: .
J gene: TRBJ2-5

CDR3 protein: CASSVTSYTGKLFF
CDR3 DNA: TGTGCCAGCAGCGTGACTAGCTACACCGGGAAACTGTTTTTT
V gene: TRBV9
clone size: .
D gene: TRBD2
J gene: TRBJ2-2

CDR3 protein: CASSLQGNWGQPQHF
CDR3 DNA: TGTGCCAGCAGTTTACAGGGTAACTGGGGTCAGCCCCAGCATTTT
V gene: TRBV12-3/TRBV12-4
clone size: .
D gene: .
J gene: TRBJ1-5

CDR3 protein: CSAYRVGYEQYF
CDR3 DNA: TGCAGCGCCTACAGGGTGGGATACGAGCAGTACTTC
V gene: TRBV29-1
clone size: .
D gene: .
J gene: TRBJ2-7

CDR3 protein: CASSEGQGTTDTQYF
CDR3 DNA: TGTGCCAGCAGTGAGGGACAGGGGACCACAGATACGCAGTATTTT
V gene: TRBV25-1
clone size: .
D gene: TRBD1
J gene: TRBJ2-3

CDR3 protein: CASSPTGAGYEQYF
CDR3 DNA: TGTGCCAGCAGCCCGACGGGAGCGGGCTACGAGCAGTACTTC
V gene: TRBV7-9
clone size: many
D gene: .
J gene: TRBJ2-7

CDR3 protein: CASSQTERYGYTF
CDR3 DNA: TGCGCCAGCAGCCAGACAGAGCGCTATGGCTACACCTTC
V gene: TRBV7-6
clone size: .
D gene: .
J gene: TRBJ1-2

CDR3 protein: CASSDRPGVGATEQYF
CDR3 DNA: TGTGCCAGCAGTGACCGCCCGGGTGTAGGGGCGACCGAGCAGTACTTC
V gene: TRBV6-4
clone size: once
D gene: .
J gene: TRBJ2-7

CDR3 protein: CALRGGAAADTQYF
CDR3 DNA: TGTGCCCTCAGGGGGGGGGCCGCGGCAGATACGCAGTATTTT
V gene: TRBV7-2
clone size: once
D gene: .
J gene: TRBJ2-3

CDR3 protein: CACSLRGNYEQYF
CDR3 DNA: TGTGCCTGCAGCTTAAGAGGCAACTACGAGCAGTACTTC
V gene: TRBV7-2
clone size: .
D gene: .
J gene: TRBJ2-7

CDR3 protein: CASSYSPYRGGQETQYF
CDR3 DNA: TGTGCCAGCAGTTACTCCCCGTACAGGGGAGGGCAAGAGACCCAGTACTTC
V gene: TRBV6-5
clone size: .
D gene: .
J gene: TRBJ2-5

CDR3 protein: CASSRDLTETQYF
CDR3 DNA: TGTGCCAGCAGTCGGGACCTGACGGAGACCCAGTACTTC
V gene: TRBV6-5
clone size: .
D gene: .
J gene: TRBJ2-5

CDR3 protein: CASSHLVAEGETQYF
CDR3 DNA: TGTGCCAGCAGCCACCTCGTGGCCGAGGGAGAGACCCAGTACTTC
V gene: TRBV11-1
clone size: .
D gene: .
J gene: TRBJ2-5

CDR3 protein: CATSDLKNYNEQFF
CDR3 DNA: TGTGCCACCAGTGATTTGAAAAACTACAATGAGCAGTTCTTC
V gene: TRBV24-1
clone size: .
D gene: .
J gene: TRBJ2-1

CDR3 protein: CASSWGNSLYGYTF
CDR3 DNA: TGTGCCAGCAGCTGGGGGAACAGTCTCTATGGCTACACCTTC
V gene: TRBV14
clone size: .
D gene: .
J gene: TRBJ1-2

CDR3 protein: CSASGGSGAQADTQYF
CDR3 DNA: TGCAGTGCTAGTGGCGGTAGCGGGGCCCAAGCAGATACGCAGTATTTT
V gene: TRBV20-1
clone size: .
D gene: TRBD2
J gene: TRBJ2-3

CDR3 protein: CSVEANGVDTQYF
CDR3 DNA: TGCAGCGTTGAAGCGAACGGGGTGGATACGCAGTATTTT
V gene: TRBV29-1
clone size: .
D gene: .
J gene: TRBJ2-3